Below, 12 T cell receptor beta chains from the same sample are listed, as sequenced in a study of post-analysis software for immune sequencing data. Study-wide points: Patients showed TRBV5-6, TRBV5-1 and TRBV20-1 among several TRBV segments more frequent than in controls.

These receptors lack a known antigen. Unique-molecular-identifier-tagged TCR beta cDNA libraries were used. TCRdb redid the calling of the PCR reads with MiXCR, one entry per CDR3 protein. In the table there are roughly 730,000 distinct CDR3 sequences, about 32% of which are singletons. Sample: blood. These receptors originate from a girl aged 10 to 17 with multiple sclerosis.

The chain carries TRBV12-3 or TRBV12-4 and TRBJ2-3, with 8 bases matching TRBD1. With V trimmed by 5 bases and J by 4 bases, 5 bases remained unmatched. The CDR3 length is 14 residues. The CDR3 sequence: CASSVQGEADTQYF. The CDR3 nucleotides are TGTGCCAGCAGTGTACAGGGGGAAGCAGATACGCAGTATTTT.

The chain combines TRBV11-2 with TRBJ2-5, with D perhaps TRBD2 (6 bases). Germline-derived CDR1 and CDR2 are SGHAT and FQNNGV. Trimming took 1 base from V and 3 from J, leaving 9 bases between them. The CDR3 covers 14 residues. The CDR3 coding sequence is TGTGCCAGCAGCTTAGTGGGACTGAAAGAGACCCAGTACTTC. Its protein product is CASSLVGLKETQYF.

As concerns this clonotype: At one end the junction does not follow the germline gene, possibly because of a read error. The rearrangement joins TRBV12-5 to TRBJ2-3; D gene ambiguous. Germline V gene data show CDR1 as LGHNT and CDR2 as FRNRAP. This CDR3 spans 17 amino acids. CDR3: CASGLFLSLGSSDTRYF. In nucleotides, the CDR3 is TGTGCTAGTGGTTTATTTTTGTCCCTAGGTTCCTCAGATACGCGGTATTTT.

The chain carries TRBV7-2 and TRBJ1-1; D gene ambiguous. From germline, CDR1 is SGHTA and CDR2 FQGNSA. The V end was cut by 3 bases, the J end by 6 bases, with 11 bases between. The length of the CDR3 is 13 residues. The DNA for the CDR3 is TGTGCCAGCAGCTTTACTTTAGTCTCTGAAGCTTTCTTT. This gives the protein CASSFTLVSEAFF.

This clonotype was counted only a few times. V and J are TRBV6-6 and TRBJ2-1, with a possible D match to TRBD2 (7 bases). V dropped 10 bases and J dropped 10 bases, with 20 bases sitting between them. Germline assignment: CDR1 MNHNY and CDR2 SVGAGI (reference sequence). The CDR3 has 13 amino acids. The CDR3: CATTPLGGAEQFF. CDR3 in DNA: TGTGCCACAACGCCCTTGGGGGGGGCCGAGCAGTTCTTC.

Comments on this clonotype: One end of the junction does not line up with germline, which may come from a read error. The V gene is TRBV10-3, the J gene TRBJ2-1; D ambiguous. Germline CDR1 reads ENHRY; CDR2 reads SYGVKD. The CDR3 runs 17 residues. The CDR3 coding sequence is TGTGTCATCAGCTCAGACCGAGTCGGTATCGCGTACAATGAGCAGTTCTTC. Its protein is CVISSDRVGIAYNEQFF.

This clonotype showed up just a few times. The gene calls are TRBV29-1 and TRBJ2-3; D unclear. V lost 6 bases, J lost 4 bases, and 11 bases lay in between. The CDR3 totals 12 residues. The germline gives CDR1 SQVTM, CDR2 ANQGSEA. The CDR3 nucleotides are TGCAGCGTCTACCTGGGGTCAGATACGCAGTATTTT. It is translated as CSVYLGSDTQYF.

This clonotype was counted many times. This chain's CDR3 is CASSDQAGGSTDTQYF. The DNA of the CDR3 is TGTGCCAGCAGTGATCAAGCGGGAGGAAGCACAGATACGCAGTATTTT. The rearrangement joins TRBV6-4 to TRBJ2-3; 9 bases fit TRBD2. V gave up 3 bases and J gave up 0 bases; unmatched junction bases: 4. CDR1 is MRHNA and CDR2 is SNTAGT in the germline V gene. CDR3 length: 16 residues.

This clonotype was detected only a few times. The chain combines TRBV7-6 with TRBJ2-5; a possible D gene is TRBD2 (6 bases). V was pared by 1 base and J by 1 base, with 16 bases between. This CDR3 contains 17 residues. The germline CDR1 and CDR2 sequences are SGHVS and FNYEAQ. CDR3 nucleotides: TGTGCCAGCAGCTTAGATCTCCTAGCGAGGATCCAAGAGACCCAGTACTTC. Protein product: CASSLDLLARIQETQYF.

The chain combines TRBV27 with TRBJ2-7; the D gene is possibly TRBD1 (6 bases). Germline V gene sequence: CDR1 MNHEY, CDR2 SMNVEV (reference sequence). This CDR3 is 13 amino acids long. Trimming removed 5 bases at V and 5 bases at J, with 13 bases between. DNA of the CDR3: TGTGCCAGCAGTACCACAGGGTACCACGAGCAGTACTTC. It specifies CASSTTGYHEQYF.

In its sample, this clonotype was seen a few times. V and J are TRBV5-1 and TRBJ2-7, with D perhaps being TRBD1 or TRBD2 (5 bases each). The J call is in doubt because the DNA end fits TRBJ2-5 better. Germline-derived CDR1 and CDR2 are SGHRS and YFSETQ. This CDR3 has 15 amino acids. CDR3 nucleotide sequence: TGCGCCAGCAGCTTGGGTACGAGGGGCGCAGAGACCCAGTACTTC. It is translated as CASSLGTRGAETQYF.

The rearrangement links TRBV29-1 to TRBJ2-5; TRBD1 or TRBD2 may be the D gene (5 bases each). CDR3 length: 14 residues. Germline CDR1 and CDR2: SQVTM and ANQGSEA. V was clipped by 6 bases and J by 4 bases, with 18 bases between them. The CDR3 region is CSVAGTLIRETQYF. In DNA, the CDR3 is TGCAGCGTCGCCGGGACGCTGATCCGAGAGACCCAGTACTTC.